These 15 T cell receptor beta chains came from one sample sequenced in a study of T-cell memory formation after mild COVID-19. One entry per CDR3 protein results from TCRdb running MiXCR on the 5' RACE reads. This table holds 50,000 to 75,000 distinct CDR3 sequences, 9% to 9.5% found once. Sample: PBMCs or a T cell subset sorted from them (not recorded which). The source is a man younger than 30 who had mild COVID-19 (a few samples of this study predate the infection). Cell type and time point are not known.

In its sample, this clonotype was seen a few times. The J gene is TRBJ2-5, the V gene TRBV5-1; 7 bases align to TRBD2. Germline CDR1 and CDR2: SGHRS and YFSETQ. J lost 4 bases, V lost 4 bases, and 10 bases had no gene match. This CDR3 contains 15 residues. The CDR3 sequence: CASSRSAGEGETQYF. CDR3 coding DNA: TGCGCCAGCAGCAGAAGCGCGGGGGAGGGAGAGACCCAGTACTTC.

This clonotype was detected many times. V and J are TRBV7-6 and TRBJ1-1; possible D gene TRBD1, 6 bases. This CDR3 contains 15 residues. Trimming stripped 0 bases from V and 1 base from J, with 9 bases between. In germline, CDR1 is SGHVS, CDR2 FNYEAQ. CDR3 in DNA: TGTGCCAGCAGCTTAGCAGGAGGGGGGAACACTGAAGCTTTCTTT. Amino acid sequence: CASSLAGGGNTEAFF.

The V and J genes are TRBV20-1 and TRBJ2-7; D is unresolved. V was trimmed by 3 bases and J by 4 bases, leaving 7 bases between them. The CDR3 has 11 amino acids. Germline CDR1 DFQATT, CDR2 SNEGSKA (reference sequence). In DNA form, the CDR3 reads TGCAGTGCTAGCCTCGAATACGAGCAGTACTTC. Its protein product is CSASLEYEQYF.

The CDR3 reads CASSPRRSGGRTHLTNTGELFF. In nucleotides, the CDR3 is TGTGCCAGCAGCCCGCGGAGGAGCGGGGGCCGGACTCATCTCACCAACACCGGGGAGCTGTTTTTT. V gene TRBV12-3 or TRBV12-4 combines with J gene TRBJ2-2; 8 nucleotides align to TRBD2. Germline trimming cut 6 bases from V and 2 bases from J; bases unmatched to any gene: 26. This CDR3 contains 22 residues.

This clonotype was recorded only once. This chain joins TRBV9 and TRBJ2-5, with a weak D call TRBD2 (6 bases). This CDR3 contains 14 residues. Trimming stripped 3 bases from V and 5 bases from J, with 14 bases between. Per the germline V gene, CDR1 is SGDLS and CDR2 is YYNGEE. Here the CDR3 DNA reads TGTGCCAGCAGCGCCTGGGACTTCAAGGAGACCCAGTACTTC. Translated: CASSAWDFKETQYF.

This clonotype has a handful of counts. This chain connects TRBV10-3 to TRBJ2-6; 10 bases match TRBD1. V lost 10 bases, J lost 0 bases, and 6 bases stayed unmatched. The V gene's germline CDR1 is ENHRY and CDR2 SYGVKD. The CDR3 runs to 16 residues. CDR3 sequence: CANSGTGVSGANVLTF. The DNA of the CDR3 is TGTGCCAATTCCGGGACAGGGGTCTCTGGGGCCAACGTCCTGACTTTC.

V usage is TRBV12-3 or TRBV12-4 and J usage is TRBJ1-1; no definite D call. The V end was cut by 5 bases, the J end by 1 base, with 8 bases between. CDR3 size: 13 residues. The CDR3 loop is CASSMTWNTEAFF. DNA of the CDR3: TGTGCCAGCAGTATGACTTGGAACACTGAAGCTTTCTTT.

A few counts support this clonotype. The V call is TRBV7-6, the J call TRBJ1-2; D may be TRBD1 (5 bases). This CDR3 has 13 amino acids. V was clipped by 5 bases and J by 4 bases, with 11 bases between them. Per germline, CDR1 SGHVS and CDR2 FNYEAQ. In DNA form, the CDR3 reads TGTGCCAGCAGCACTTCGGGGGGCTATGGCTACACCTTC. This codes for CASSTSGGYGYTF. The full variable domain, its missing parts supplied by reference TRBV7-6 and TRBJ1-2, is GAGVSQSPRYKVTKRGQDVALRCDPISGHVSLYWYRQALGQGPEFLTYFNYEAQQDKSGLPNDRFSAERPEGSISTLTIQRTEQRDSAMYRCASSTSGGYGYTFGSGTRLTVV.

A few counts support this clonotype. V and J are TRBV10-3 and TRBJ2-1; D is unresolved. V shed 0 bases and J shed 7 bases, with 7 bases lying between them. This CDR3 region has 13 residues. Looked up from germline, CDR1 is ENHRY and CDR2 is SYGVKD. CDR3: CAISESMENEQFF. The CDR3 nucleotides read TGTGCCATCAGTGAGTCGATGGAAAATGAGCAGTTCTTC.

This clonotype has a handful of counts. Written as DNA, the CDR3 is TGCGCCAGCCGTAGAGGGCATTCCGGAGATACGCAGTATTTT. It yields the protein CASRRGHSGDTQYF. The V call is TRBV5-1, the J call TRBJ2-3, with D perhaps matching TRBD2 (5 bases). The CDR3 contains 14 residues. V was trimmed by 7 bases and J by 5 bases, leaving 17 bases between them. Germline V lookup: CDR1 SGHRS, CDR2 YFSETQ.

The V call is TRBV7-2, the J call TRBJ1-1; possible D gene TRBD1, 5 bases. The CDR3 consists of 13 residues. Germline V gene data show CDR1 as SGHTA and CDR2 as FQGNSA. Trimming cost V 5 bases and J 1 base, with 8 bases left between them. The CDR3 sequence: CASSIQANTEAFF. CDR3 sequence (DNA): TGTGCCAGCAGCATACAGGCGAACACTGAAGCTTTCTTT. Combining the CDR3 with reference TRBV7-2 and TRBJ1-1 gives the whole variable domain GAGVSQSPSNKVTEKGKDVELRCDPISGHTALYWYRQSLGQGLEFLIYFQGNSAPDKSGLPSDRFSAERTGGSVSTLTIQRTQQEDSAVYLCASSIQANTEAFFGQGTRLTVV.

This clonotype was observed a handful of times. The V and J genes are TRBV11-2 and TRBJ2-1; TRBD1 might be the D (6 bases). The CDR3 contains 13 residues. The V end lost 8 bases, the J end lost 8 bases, and 16 bases lay between the germline ends. In germline, CDR1 is SGHAT, CDR2 FQNNGV. CDR3 in DNA: TGTGCCAGCCGACAGGTGGGGCGTCATGAGCAGTTCTTC. Its protein product is CASRQVGRHEQFF.

This clonotype was counted at least ten times. This sequence joins TRBV5-1 and TRBJ2-2, with unresolved D. Looked up from germline, CDR1 is SGHRS and CDR2 is YFSETQ. The CDR3 has 14 residues. The V gene lost 5 bases and the J gene lost 3 bases, with 11 bases spanning the gap. The CDR3 region is CASRETTDTGELFF. The CDR3 bases are TGCGCCAGCAGGGAGACAACCGACACCGGGGAGCTGTTTTTT.

V and J are TRBV5-1 and TRBJ1-1; D gene uncertain. Trimming pared 4 bases from V and 2 bases from J, leaving 9 bases between. The CDR3 is 13 residues long. The germline CDR1 and CDR2 sequences are SGHRS and YFSETQ. CDR3 bases: TGCGCCAGCAGCCCCGGGATTAACACTGAAGCTTTCTTT. It specifies CASSPGINTEAFF. Drawing the rest from reference TRBV5-1 and TRBJ1-1, the complete variable domain is KAGVTQTPRYLIKTRGQQVTLSCSPISGHRSVSWYQQTPGQGLQFLFEYFSETQRNKGNFPGRFSGRQFSNSRSEMNVSTLELGDSALYLCASSPGINTEAFFGQGTRLTVV.

This clonotype came up a few times. V usage is TRBV11-2 and J usage is TRBJ2-5; D remains unclear. CDR1 and CDR2 from the germline V gene are SGHAT and FQNNGV. Trimming pared 5 bases from V and 1 base from J, leaving 8 bases between. The CDR3 is 13 residues long. The CDR3 protein is CASSRARQETQYF. The CDR3 DNA follows: TGTGCCAGCAGCCGGGCTCGCCAAGAGACCCAGTACTTC.